This T cell receptor (beta chain) was recorded in a study of CD8+CD57+ T cells in acquired aplastic anemia. Across the study: Sorting CD4+ and CD8+ cells gave DNA averaging about 2.9 ug. CD4+ cells from healthy donors averaged around 10 million reads.

Genomic DNA served as template for TCR beta VDJ and CDR3 profiling. TCRdb reanalysed the reads using MiXCR and keeps one entry per CDR3 protein. The table shows some 42,000 distinct CDR3 sequences, with roughly 65% occurring only once. Study findings and constraints: Controls did not differ significantly from patients in CD8+ Simpson's diversity. Overlapping CD8+ CDR3 repertoires of patients and controls contained under 30 shared sequences.

This CDR3 contains 16 residues. Trimming pared 3 bases from V and 0 bases from J, leaving 11 bases between. The germline V gene encodes CDR1 KGHDR and CDR2 SFDVKD. A remark on this clonotype: No antigen is known for it.

The receptor comes from a human donor in good health, serving as a control. The chain carries TRBV24-1 and TRBJ1-5; D uncertain. Sequences were obtained from sorted CD4+, CD8+, or CD8+CD57+ T cells (not recorded which) from PBMCs. The CDR3 protein is CATSDGDAHSNQPQHF. The CDR3 region has the DNA TGTGCCACCAGTGATGGCGACGCACATAGCAATCAGCCCCAGCATTTT.